What follows are 17 T cell receptor beta chains derived from one specimen sequenced in a study of patients and donors after allogeneic stem cell transplantation. TCRdb re-analysed the RT-PCR reads in MiXCR, keeping a single row per CDR3 protein. The table lists some 150,000 distinct CDR3 sequences, approximately 40% of them singletons. What was sequenced was blood, either unsorted or a sorted T cell fraction (not recorded which). The receptors shown here come from a human donor who was either an allogeneic HSCT recipient or a stem cell or donor lymphocyte infusion donor (not recorded which). It is not recorded whose cells these are; they may come from a transplant donor.

This clonotype was observed a handful of times. CDR3 sequence reads: CASSERGDEETQYF. DNA of the CDR3: TGCGCCAGCAGTGAGCGGGGGGACGAGGAGACCCAGTACTTC. The V and J genes are TRBV10-2 and TRBJ2-5; 7 positions match TRBD2. J lost 5 bases, V lost 2 bases, and 5 bases had no gene match. Germline assignment: CDR1 WSHSY and CDR2 SAAADI. There are 14 residues in the CDR3.

This chain joins TRBV5-1 and TRBJ2-1; the D is unclear. Per germline, CDR1 SGHRS and CDR2 YFSETQ. V lost 4 bases, J lost 10 bases, and 15 bases lay in between. The CDR3 has 13 residues. The CDR3 region is CASSPGSSREQFF. DNA of the CDR3: TGCGCCAGCAGCCCTGGCTCGTCAAGGGAGCAGTTCTTC.

J is TRBJ2-7 and V is TRBV6-1; D gene ambiguous. The CDR3 totals 14 residues. V was shortened by 3 bases and J by 6 bases, with 15 bases between the two germline ends. Germline CDR1 is MNHNS and CDR2 is SASEGT. The DNA for the CDR3 is TGTGCCAGCAGTGATTCAATAAGGTCAACCGAGCAGTACGTC. Translation gives CASSDSIRSTEQYV.

This chain joins TRBV6-1 and TRBJ1-5; TRBD1 matches at 7 bases. Trimming at V came to 7 bases and at J to 7 bases, leaving 7 bases not matched to a gene. The CDR3 is 13 residues long. In germline, CDR1 is MNHNS, CDR2 SASEGT. CDR3 nucleotides: TGTGCCAGCAACCAGGGGGTGGAACAGCCCCAGCATTTT. This gives the protein CASNQGVEQPQHF.

The sample holds a few counts of this clonotype. The chain employs TRBV9 and TRBJ1-2, with TRBD1 matching 8 bases. The CDR3 is made up of 16 amino acids. Germline lookup yields CDR1 SGDLS and CDR2 YYNGEE. J lost 4 bases, V lost 0 bases, and 8 bases had no gene match. CDR3 nucleotides: TGTGCCAGCAGCGTAGGTGGACAGGGCGAAACCTATGGCTACACCTTC. Translation gives CASSVGGQGETYGYTF.

The chain recombines TRBV6-6 with TRBJ1-3; TRBD1 aligns across 11 bases. V was pared by 5 bases and J by 0 bases, with 3 bases of the junction left unmatched. CDR1 and CDR2 (germline): MNHNY, SVGAGI (reference sequence). This CDR3 has 16 amino acids. The CDR3: CASSPDRGLSGNTIYF. The CDR3 DNA follows: TGTGCCAGCAGTCCGGACAGGGGGCTCTCTGGAAACACCATATATTTT.

The CDR3 region has the DNA TGCAGTGCCTTACTAGCGGGGGGGCCACAGGAGCAGTACTTC. This gives the protein CSALLAGGPQEQYF. This chain uses TRBV20-1 with TRBJ2-7; TRBD2 aligns across 13 bases. There are 14 residues in the CDR3. Trimming at V came to 6 bases and at J to 7 bases, leaving 9 bases not matched to a gene. CDR1 and CDR2 (germline): DFQATT, SNEGSKA (reference sequence).

The chain carries TRBV5-1 and TRBJ1-2; perhaps TRBD1 as D (6 bases). CDR1 is SGHRS, CDR2 YFSETQ, per germline. Trimming took off 2 bases at V and 6 bases at J, with 14 bases between the two ends. The CDR3 spans 14 residues. CDR3 loop: CASSFSGTWDGYTF. CDR3 coding DNA: TGCGCCAGCAGCTTCTCAGGGACATGGGATGGCTACACCTTC.

The chain uses TRBV24-1 and TRBJ2-1; D remains ambiguous. V lost 3 bases to trimming and J lost 6 bases, with 8 bases between them. This CDR3 contains 13 residues. CDR1 is KGHDR, CDR2 SFDVKD, per germline. The CDR3 loop reads CATSDLRVNEQFF. The CDR3, as DNA: TGTGCCACCAGTGATCTTCGGGTCAATGAGCAGTTCTTC.

The chain recombines TRBV28 with TRBJ2-1, with D unclear. CDR1 and CDR2 from the germline V gene are MDHEN and SYDVKM. CDR3 length equals 13 residues. The V end lost 2 bases, the J end lost 9 bases, and 11 bases lay between the germline ends. The CDR3 spells CASSLQPSGEQFF. CDR3 DNA sequence: TGTGCCAGCAGTTTACAACCGTCCGGTGAGCAGTTCTTC.

J is TRBJ2-5 and V is TRBV10-3, with 8 positions matching TRBD1. The ends lost 3 bases at V and 4 bases at J; junction bases unmatched: 1. Germline CDR1 reads ENHRY; CDR2 reads SYGVKD. CDR3 size: 13 residues. Here the CDR3 DNA reads TGTGCCATCAGTGAACAGGGGGGAGAGACCCAGTACTTC. Translated: CAISEQGGETQYF.

This chain links TRBV9 with TRBJ1-1, with TRBD1 matching 8 bases. The CDR3 covers 15 residues. J was trimmed by 0 bases and V by 2 bases; bases with no gene match: 3. Germline assignment: CDR1 SGDLS and CDR2 YYNGEE. The CDR3 loop reads CASSVTGGLNTEAFF. In nucleotides, the CDR3 is TGTGCCAGCAGCGTTACAGGGGGATTGAACACTGAAGCTTTCTTT. The whole variable domain, filled in from reference TRBV9 and TRBJ1-1, reads DSGVTQTPKHLITATGQRVTLRCSPRSGDLSVYWYQQSLDQGLQFLIQYYNGEERAKGNILERFSAQQFPDLHSELNLSSLELGDSALYFCASSVTGGLNTEAFFGQGTRLTVV.

The chain employs TRBV27 and TRBJ1-2; maybe TRBD1 (6 bases). The V end lost 3 bases, the J end lost 6 bases, and 14 bases lay between the germline ends. Germline values: CDR1 MNHEY, CDR2 SMNVEV (reference sequence). This CDR3 region has 14 residues. The CDR3 region has the DNA TGTGCCAGCAGTTTGTATTTGGGGGCGGATGGCTACACCTTC. Its translation: CASSLYLGADGYTF.

This clonotype was picked up a small number of times. The chain uses TRBV20-1 and TRBJ2-1, with unresolved D. The germline CDR1 and CDR2 sequences are DFQATT and SNEGSKA (reference sequence). V lost 5 bases, J lost 10 bases, and 12 bases lay in between. This CDR3 is 11 amino acids long. DNA for the CDR3: TGCAGTGCTTCCTTGGGCCCAGAGCAGTTCTTC. Translation: CSASLGPEQFF.

The J gene is TRBJ2-1, the V gene TRBV7-3, with 10 bases lining up with TRBD2. Germline CDR1 is SGHTA and CDR2 is FQGTGA. This CDR3 is built from 18 residues. Trimming took 1 base from V and 0 from J; bases not matched to a gene: 6. The CDR3 DNA reads as TGTGCCAGCAGCTTAAAAGCGGGGGGGCTTAACTCCTACAATGAGCAGTTCTTC. Its translation is CASSLKAGGLNSYNEQFF.

The rearrangement links TRBV6-6 to TRBJ2-7; D uncertain. The length of the CDR3 is 11 residues. CDR1 is MNHNY and CDR2 is SVGAGI in the germline V gene (reference sequence). Trimming removed 6 bases from V and 5 bases from J, with 8 bases in between. The CDR3 DNA reads as TGTGCCAGCAGCTCGTTCCACGAGCAGTACTTC. It translates to CASSSFHEQYF.

J is TRBJ2-7 and V is TRBV4-3, with 11 bases that match TRBD1. Trimming cost V 1 base and J 13 bases; bases outside gene matches: 12. The CDR3 contains 15 residues. In germline, CDR1 is LGHNA, CDR2 YSLEER. The chain's CDR3 is CASSQVLDRGRELYF. The CDR3, as DNA: TGCGCCAGCAGCCAAGTCCTGGACAGGGGGCGCGAGCTTTACTTC.